The TCR beta chain under discussion was sequenced for a study of identical twins. Notes on the study in general: Out-of-frame alpha sequences shared by twins were enriched for low generation probability. Partly confounded zero-insertion analyses could result from invariant MAIT and iNKT cells.

The CDR3 is 16 residues long. V was clipped by 7 bases and J by 6 bases; unmatched bases: 11. The V gene's germline CDR1 is MNHEY and CDR2 SVGEGT. About this clonotype: Its antigen is not identified.

TCRdb recomputed calls from the 5' RACE reads with MiXCR, one row per CDR3 protein. Of roughly 490,000 distinct CDR3 sequences listed, roughly an eighth are singletons. This sample also appeared in a second study, on yellow fever vaccine responses in identical twins.

The sequencing input was CD4+ T cells sorted from blood. This TCR came from a woman under 30 in good health. V and J are TRBV6-2 or TRBV6-3 and TRBJ2-1; 11 bases are shared with TRBD1. The CDR3 sequence: CASNIMSGTGGNEQFF. In DNA form, the CDR3 reads TGTGCCAGCAACATAATGTCCGGGACAGGGGGCAATGAGCAGTTCTTC.